These 15 T cell receptor beta chains were all obtained from the same sample, sequenced in a study of vaccination effects on CD4 cells after COVID-19. These receptors are not linked to any known antigen. Under the ViraFEST assay, PBMC were stimulated with viral peptide pools so that antigen-specific CD4+ T cells expanded. Sequencing was performed afterwards. Having been cultured for roughly 10 days, the cells underwent CD4+ T cell isolation. Neither prior SARS-CoV-2 infection nor positive nucleocapsid antibodies were present in the vaccine recipients. Generated by immunoSEQ multiplex PCR, the TCRdb table keeps only in-frame clones and is missing some. Counted here are 78,000 or so clones, 78% occurring once; the ten biggest clones make up under 12%. This sample comprised CD4+ T cells from PBMCs cultured with SARS-CoV-2 spike peptides, obtained before COVID-19 vaccination. Receptors originate from a human donor who received a COVID-19 vaccine.

The V and J genes are TRBV11-3 and TRBJ2-2; TRBD1 might be the D (5 bases). CDR1 is SGHNT and CDR2 is YENEEA in the germline V gene. CDR3 length: 14 residues. Between the trimmed V and J ends, which lost 5 bases and 7 bases, there was a span of 14 bases. CDR3 loop: CASSPDRYNGELFF. The CDR3 DNA reads as TGTGCCAGCAGCCCAGACAGATATAACGGGGAGCTGTTTTTT.

V gene TRBV16 combines with J gene TRBJ1-4; TRBD1 is a possible D gene (5 bases). V lost 4 bases and J lost 7, with 19 bases in between. Germline values: CDR1 KGHSY, CDR2 FQNENV. The CDR3 has 16 residues. CDR3 sequence reads: CASSPTPGKRGEKLFF. The CDR3 bases are TGTGCCAGCAGCCCCACGCCAGGGAAGAGAGGTGAAAAACTGTTTTTT.

The chain has TRBV3-1 (or the pseudogene TRBV3-2) and TRBJ1-5; maybe TRBD1 (6 bases). Trimming cost V 4 bases and J 2 bases, with 21 bases left between them. CDR3 length: 18 residues. CDR1 LGHDT and CDR2 YNNKEL come from the germline V gene (reference sequence). The CDR3 DNA sequence: TGTGCCAGCAGCCCAACCGATATAACAGGGTTACGCAATCAGCCCCAGCATTTT. Translating it yields CASSPTDITGLRNQPQHF.

The chain uses TRBV7-2 and TRBJ2-3, with D possibly being TRBD1 (5 bases). The V end was cut by 5 bases, the J end by 0 bases, with 24 bases between. The length of the CDR3 is 19 residues. Germline loops: CDR1 SGHTA, CDR2 FQGNSA. The CDR3 reads CASSPETYRSRISTDTQYF. As DNA, the CDR3 is TGTGCCAGCAGCCCCGAAACCTACAGGTCCAGAATTAGCACAGATACGCAGTATTTT. Complete variable domain (other parts from reference TRBV7-2 and TRBJ2-3): GAGVSQSPSNKVTEKGKDVELRCDPISGHTALYWYRQSLGQGLEFLIYFQGNSAPDKSGLPSDRFSAERTGGSVSTLTIQRTQQEDSAVYLCASSPETYRSRISTDTQYFGPGTRLTVL.

This rearrangement joins TRBV4-1 to TRBJ2-2, with D unresolved. V was clipped by 0 bases and J by 0 bases, with 8 bases between them. From germline, CDR1 is MGHRA and CDR2 YSYEKL. The length of the CDR3 is 16 residues. The CDR3: CASSQEPAANTGELFF. As DNA, the CDR3 is TGCGCCAGCAGCCAAGAACCAGCCGCGAACACCGGGGAGCTGTTTTTT.

V usage is TRBV21-1 and J usage is TRBJ2-7; the D segment call TRBD1 is taken from the table without a DNA check. TRBV21-1 is described as a pseudogene. This CDR3 contains 16 residues. CDR3 sequence: CASRPAARARSYEQYV. The CDR3 DNA reads as TGTGCCAGCAGGCCGGCGGCCAGGGCTAGGTCCTACGAGCAGTACGTC.

The gene calls are TRBV9 and TRBJ1-5; D call uncertain. CDR1 and CDR2 (germline): SGDLS, YYNGEE. The germline V and J ends were trimmed by 0 bases and 5 bases, with 12 bases remaining between them. The CDR3 totals 15 residues. The CDR3 is CASSVDGRDYQPQHF. For the CDR3, the DNA is TGTGCCAGCAGCGTAGATGGGCGGGATTATCAGCCCCAGCATTTT.

The chain combines TRBV5-1 with TRBJ1-1, with 9 bases identical to TRBD1. V was clipped by 5 bases and J by 4 bases; unmatched bases: 18. The CDR3 contains 18 residues. Looked up from germline, CDR1 is SGHRS and CDR2 is YFSETQ. CDR3 loop: CASRYIGTTLTGGTEAFF. The CDR3 coding sequence is TGCGCCAGCAGATATATCGGGACAACCTTGACAGGGGGCACTGAAGCTTTCTTT.

The chain carries TRBV10-1 and TRBJ1-6; TRBD1 is a possible D gene (5 bases). Trimming took off 2 bases at V and 7 bases at J, with 6 bases between the two ends. This CDR3 is built from 13 residues. Germline V gene lookup returns CDR1 WNHNN and CDR2 SYGVQD (reference sequence). The chain's CDR3 is CASSEKGNSPLHF. The DNA for the CDR3 is TGCGCCAGCAGTGAGAAGGGGAATTCACCCCTCCACTTT.

The rearrangement joins TRBV11-2 to TRBJ2-2; D gene ambiguous. Trimming pared 1 base from V and 5 bases from J, leaving 2 bases between. The CDR3 spans 12 residues. Germline assignment: CDR1 SGHAT and CDR2 FQNNGV. The CDR3 sequence: CASSLGTGELFF. DNA of the CDR3: TGTGCCAGCAGCTTAGGTACCGGGGAGCTGTTTTTT.

The rearrangement uses TRBV28 and TRBJ2-5, with 9 bases that match TRBD2. The CDR3 consists of 17 residues. Germline assignment: CDR1 MDHEN and CDR2 SYDVKM. The junction had 12 bases not matched to a gene; V was cut back by 5 bases and J by 2 bases. CDR3 DNA: TGTGCCAGCAGTCCGGAAGGTGGCGGGGGGGCTCAAGAGACCCAGTACTTC. It codes for CASSPEGGGGAQETQYF.

This clone was found a few times. The J gene is TRBJ1-2, the V gene TRBV5-1, with a tentative D call TRBD1 (6 bases). Trimming removed 4 bases at V and 4 bases at J, with 11 bases between. The CDR3 sequence is 13 residues long. Germline loops: CDR1 SGHRS, CDR2 YFSETQ. The CDR3 DNA reads TGCGCCAGCAGCATGGGGACATTCTATGGCTACACCTTC. Protein product: CASSMGTFYGYTF.

The J gene is TRBJ1-5, the V gene TRBV18, with D possibly TRBD1 on 5 matching bases. The CDR3 is 16 residues long. CDR1 KGHSH and CDR2 LQKENI come from the germline V gene. V lost 4 bases and J 1 base, leaving 14 bases between the germline ends. CDR3 loop: CASSLGPGGSNQPQHF. For the CDR3, the DNA is TGTGCCAGCTCACTCGGGCCTGGGGGGAGCAATCAGCCCCAGCATTTT.

This clone was observed a handful of times. The V and J genes are TRBV3-1 (or the pseudogene TRBV3-2) and TRBJ2-3; D unresolved. Looked up from germline, CDR1 is LGHDT and CDR2 is YNNKEL (reference sequence). The length of the CDR3 is 12 residues. V was trimmed by 1 base and J by 7 bases, leaving 6 bases between them. CDR3 sequence (DNA): TGTGCCAGCAGCCAAGGCGCCCATACGCAGTATTTT. It encodes CASSQGAHTQYF.

V is TRBV5-5 and J is TRBJ2-3; TRBD2 aligns across 14 bases. V was pared by 4 bases and J by 8 bases, with 9 bases of the junction left unmatched. Germline CDR1 is SGHKS and CDR2 is YYEKEE (reference sequence). This CDR3 is 16 amino acids long. CDR3 nucleotide sequence: TGTGCCAGCAGCGATCGGACTAGCGGGGGGTCCGGTACGCAGTATTTT. Translation: CASSDRTSGGSGTQYF.